This entry describes one T cell receptor (beta chain). The data originate from a study of shared clonotypes between healthy human individuals. Sequenced by immunoSEQ multiplex PCR; TCRdb stores in-frame clones only, minus some. Of about 2.5 million clones in the sample, roughly 92% are singletons; the top ten hold around 0.4%. CDR1 and CDR2 (germline): MNHNS, SASEGT. This CDR3 is 15 amino acids long. V gave up 6 bases and J gave up 13 bases; unmatched junction bases: 11. The receptor was derived from a man aged 18 to 30 in good health. Some clones in this sample may be carry-over from other donors' samples. Material: naive CD4+ T cells from PBMCs. Subset reported: CD45RA+ positively selected. This chain uses TRBV6-1 with TRBJ1-6; 11 bases map to TRBD1. CDR3 residues: CASSGTGTGGYPLHF. In nucleotides, the CDR3 is TGTGCCAGCAGCGGCACTGGGACAGGGGGATATCCCCTCCACTTT.